These 27 T cell receptor beta chains came from one sample sequenced in a study of lymphopenia after photon versus proton radiotherapy. Produced via immunoSEQ multiplex PCR; TCRdb's table is partial and in-frame only. The data contain around 25,000 clones, about 80% of them singletons. Sequences were derived from peripheral blood, sampled from a patient treated with photon-based radiotherapy. The receptors derive from a man in his forties with gastric cancer.

V gene TRBV7-2 combines with J gene TRBJ1-2, with 8 bases fitting TRBD1. The CDR3 contains 16 residues. V shed 4 bases and J 4 bases; nucleotides not matched to a gene: 11. Germline V gene lookup returns CDR1 SGHTA and CDR2 FQGNSA. The CDR3 region is CASSSGDKGQVYGYTF. The CDR3 DNA follows: TGTGCCAGCAGCTCCGGAGATAAGGGACAGGTCTATGGCTACACCTTC.

Relative to its sample, this clone is large (0.1 to 1%). The J gene is TRBJ2-5, the V gene TRBV7-9; 8 bases fit TRBD2. J lost 3 bases, V lost 2 bases, and 5 bases had no gene match. The CDR3 is 15 residues long. Germline V gene data show CDR1 as SEHNR and CDR2 as FQNEAQ (reference sequence). CDR3 sequence: CASSLRAGDKETQYF. For the CDR3, the DNA is TGTGCCAGCAGCTTAAGAGCGGGAGATAAAGAGACCCAGTACTTC.

The chain combines TRBV6-5 with TRBJ1-1; no clear D gene. Germline V lookup: CDR1 MNHEY, CDR2 SVGAGI. This CDR3 has 14 residues. The V end was cut by 4 bases, the J end by 4 bases, with 13 bases between. The CDR3 spells CASSFSGTTTEAFF. CDR3 nucleotide sequence: TGTGCCAGCAGTTTTTCGGGAACGACCACTGAAGCTTTCTTT.

The genes are TRBV2 and TRBJ2-3; D not certain. V was cut by 7 bases and J by 4 bases, with 12 bases left in between. This CDR3 spans 13 amino acids. Germline V gene data show CDR1 as SNHLY and CDR2 as FYNNEI. The CDR3 is CASTGRPADTQYF. The CDR3 DNA reads TGTGCCAGCACCGGGCGGCCGGCAGATACGCAGTATTTT.

The V and J genes are TRBV9 and TRBJ2-2; 10 positions agree with TRBD1. This CDR3 is built from 15 residues. V lost 2 bases and J lost 6; bases outside the gene matches: 4. Germline V gene lookup returns CDR1 SGDLS and CDR2 YYNGEE. The CDR3 is CASSVTGTGAGELFF. The CDR3 DNA reads as TGTGCCAGCAGCGTCACCGGGACAGGGGCCGGGGAGCTGTTTTTT.

The chain links TRBV7-2 to TRBJ1-6; 7 bases are a match to TRBD1. The CDR3 is 16 amino acids. Germline V CDR1 and CDR2: SGHTA, FQGNSA. The J segment lost 4 bases and the V segment lost 6 bases, leaving 9 bases of the junction unmatched. The CDR3 loop reads CASSDRDRAYNSPLHF. The CDR3 coding sequence is TGTGCCAGCAGTGACCGGGACAGAGCTTATAATTCACCCCTCCACTTT.

V is TRBV7-2 and J is TRBJ1-1, with TRBD1 identical over 7 bases. The J segment lost 1 base and the V segment lost 3 bases, leaving 5 bases of the junction unmatched. This CDR3 has 15 amino acids. The germline CDR1 and CDR2 sequences are SGHTA and FQGNSA. The CDR3 sequence: CASSFQTGQNTEAFF. In nucleotides, the CDR3 is TGTGCCAGCAGCTTCCAGACAGGGCAGAACACTGAAGCTTTCTTT.

The chain recombines TRBV7-9 with TRBJ1-4; 8 bases are a match to TRBD1. Germline values: CDR1 SEHNR, CDR2 FQNEAQ (reference sequence). CDR3 length: 15 amino acids. The V and J ends lost 5 bases and 8 bases, in that order; junction bases with no gene match: 10. CDR3 protein: CASSQRGTGGEKLFF. CDR3 DNA: TGTGCCAGCAGCCAACGGGGGACAGGTGGGGAAAAACTGTTTTTT.

Notes on this clone: Other nucleotide sequences from this sample produce the same CDR3. The chain is built from TRBV7-9 and TRBJ2-7, with 15 nucleotides matching TRBD2. Germline lookup yields CDR1 SEHNR and CDR2 FQNEAQ (reference sequence). CDR3 length: 16 residues. V shed 2 bases, J shed 6 bases, and the junction held 5 bases outside the gene matches. CDR3 residues: CASSLRGTSGGREQYF. As DNA, the CDR3 is TGTGCCAGCAGCTTAAGAGGGACTAGCGGGGGGCGCGAGCAGTACTTC.

The chain combines TRBV6-5 with TRBJ1-1; D gene uncertain. CDR1 and CDR2 from the germline V gene are MNHEY and SVGAGI. The V end lost 2 bases, the J end lost 4 bases, and 8 bases lay between the germline ends. The CDR3 length is 13 residues. The CDR3 sequence: CASSYREVTEAFF. The CDR3 DNA follows: TGTGCCAGCAGTTACAGGGAGGTCACTGAAGCTTTCTTT.

The sample holds a few counts of this clone. J is TRBJ1-6 and V is TRBV5-6; 8 bases fit TRBD1. J lost 0 bases, V lost 3 bases, and 5 bases had no gene match. The CDR3 is 17 residues long. Germline CDR1 and CDR2: SGHDT and YYEEEE. CDR3: CASSSRTGNSYNSPLHF. The DNA of the CDR3 is TGTGCCAGCAGCTCAAGGACAGGGAACTCCTATAATTCACCCCTCCACTTT.

The chain employs TRBV5-6 and TRBJ1-1; D may be TRBD1 (6 bases). Germline values: CDR1 SGHDT, CDR2 YYEEEE. This CDR3 comprises 15 residues. The germline V and J ends were trimmed by 5 bases and 1 base, with 15 bases remaining between them. The CDR3 loop reads CASRSSGAQNTEAFF. The CDR3 DNA follows: TGTGCCAGCAGGTCCTCAGGGGCCCAGAACACTGAAGCTTTCTTT.

The J gene is TRBJ1-4, the V gene TRBV4-2; D is possibly TRBD1 (5 bases). CDR3 length equals 16 residues. Germline CDR1 LGHNA, CDR2 YNFKEQ. Between the trimmed V and J ends, which lost 1 base and 4 bases, there was a span of 13 bases. CDR3 nucleotides: TGTGCCAGCAGCCAAGGGGGAAGGGGCAATAATGAAAAACTGTTTTTT. Encoded protein: CASSQGGRGNNEKLFF.

This clone was seen only a few times. The chain uses TRBV18 and TRBJ1-2, with a tentative D call TRBD1 (6 bases). The V end lost 5 bases, the J end lost 8 bases, and 9 bases lay between the germline ends. The CDR3 runs 11 residues. From germline, CDR1 is KGHSH and CDR2 LQKENI. This CDR3 is CASSAGEGYTF. The CDR3 bases are TGTGCCAGCTCAGCAGGGGAGGGCTACACCTTC.

The sample holds a few counts of this clone. The chain links TRBV9 to TRBJ1-2; D is undetermined. The ends were cut back, 4 bases at V and 1 base at J, with 14 bases in the middle. Germline V lookup: CDR1 SGDLS, CDR2 YYNGEE. This CDR3 region has 15 residues. The CDR3 coding sequence is TGTGCCAGCAGCCCCCGGAATAATCTTAACTATGGCTACACCTTC. Its translation: CASSPRNNLNYGYTF.

The chain has TRBV6-6 and TRBJ2-7; TRBD1 is a possible D gene (6 bases). This CDR3 contains 16 residues. CDR1 and CDR2 (germline): MNHNY, SVGAGI (reference sequence). Trimming shortened V by 5 bases and J by 5 bases, and 22 bases separated the two germline ends. DNA of the CDR3: TGTGCCAGCAGTAGACAGGACAGCGTCTCCCCCCACGAGCAGTACTTC. Encoded protein: CASSRQDSVSPHEQYF.

The chain links TRBV30 to TRBJ2-6, with D tentatively TRBD1 (6 bases). Trimming shortened V by 2 bases and J by 2 bases, and 10 bases separated the two germline ends. The CDR3 contains 15 residues. Germline V gene lookup returns CDR1 GTSNPN and CDR2 SVGIG (reference sequence). The DNA of the CDR3 is TGTGCCTGGAGTTCTCCAGGGGCTGGGGCCAACGTCCTGACTTTC. This gives the protein CAWSSPGAGANVLTF. Full variable domain (missing parts from reference TRBV30 and TRBJ2-6): SQTIHQWPATLVQPVGSPLSLECTVEGTSNPNLYWYRQAAGRGLQLLFYSVGIGQISSEVPQNLSASRPQDRQFILSSKKLLLSDSGFYLCAWSSPGAGANVLTFGAGSRLTVL.

This clone was picked up a small number of times. The chain uses TRBV11-2 and TRBJ1-2, with D maybe TRBD1 (5 bases). The V gene's germline CDR1 is SGHAT and CDR2 FQNNGV. Trimming pared 1 base from V and 8 bases from J, leaving 11 bases between. CDR3 length equals 13 residues. Written as DNA, the CDR3 is TGTGCCAGCAGCTTAGCCGGGACGGAGGGCTACACCTTC. Encoded protein: CASSLAGTEGYTF.

This chain joins TRBV9 and TRBJ2-1; D gene ambiguous. Trimming removed 0 bases at V and 0 bases at J, with 7 bases between. This CDR3 comprises 15 residues. Germline values: CDR1 SGDLS, CDR2 YYNGEE. In DNA, the CDR3 is TGTGCCAGCAGCGTAGCCCAGAGCTCCTACAATGAGCAGTTCTTC. It is translated as CASSVAQSSYNEQFF.

By share, this clone ranks as medium-sized. The chain is built from TRBV9 and TRBJ2-3; 8 nucleotides align to TRBD2. The V gene's germline CDR1 is SGDLS and CDR2 YYNGEE. This CDR3 has 18 residues. The J segment lost 3 bases and the V segment lost 4 bases, leaving 16 bases of the junction unmatched. CDR3 sequence (DNA): TGTGCCAGCAGCAAAGACCCGGGACTAGGAGGAGGGACAGATACGCAGTATTTT. This translates into CASSKDPGLGGGTDTQYF.

As concerns this clone: Additional DNA sequences in this sample encode the identical CDR3. V and J are TRBV6-6 and TRBJ1-5; 8 bases match TRBD1. CDR1 is MNHNY, CDR2 SVGAGI, per germline (reference sequence). The CDR3 is 14 residues long. J was trimmed by 6 bases and V by 2 bases; bases with no gene match: 3. The CDR3 DNA is TGTGCCAGCAGTTACGGACAGGGTGGTCAGCCCCAGCATTTT. This sequence encodes CASSYGQGGQPQHF.

The gene calls are TRBV13 and TRBJ2-7; no clear D. V was trimmed by 5 bases and J by 0 bases, leaving 17 bases between them. CDR1 PRHDT and CDR2 FYEKMQ come from the germline V gene (reference sequence). The CDR3 is made up of 16 amino acids. The CDR3 sequence: CASSTRNTWSSYEQYF. CDR3 nucleotides: TGTGCCAGCAGCACCCGAAACACATGGAGCTCCTACGAGCAGTACTTC.

In this sample, this clone turned up once. The chain links TRBV4-3 to TRBJ1-2, with TRBD1 identical over 7 bases. Germline CDR1 is LGHNA and CDR2 is YSLEER. The CDR3 contains 14 residues. V was pared by 2 bases and J by 8 bases, with 8 bases of the junction left unmatched. CDR3 sequence reads: CASSQIGQARGYTF. The CDR3 coding sequence is TGCGCCAGCAGCCAAATCGGACAGGCTAGGGGCTACACCTTC.

The chain couples TRBV27 to TRBJ2-7; D unresolved. Germline assignment: CDR1 MNHEY and CDR2 SMNVEV (reference sequence). V dropped 3 bases and J dropped 0 bases, with 9 bases sitting between them. The length of the CDR3 is 14 residues. The CDR3 DNA reads as TGTGCCAGCAGTTTTAATCGGGCCTCCTACGAGCAGTACTTC. Translated: CASSFNRASYEQYF.

V usage is TRBV30 and J usage is TRBJ1-6, with TRBD1 as a possible D gene (5 bases). V shed 0 bases and J shed 9 bases, with 18 bases lying between them. Germline V lookup: CDR1 GTSNPN, CDR2 SVGIG (reference sequence). This CDR3 is 16 amino acids long. CDR3 in amino acids: CAWSVAAPGGGSPLHF. CDR3 nucleotides: TGTGCCTGGAGTGTAGCGGCACCTGGGGGGGGTTCACCCCTCCACTTT.

This clone was observed a few times. The chain recombines TRBV6-1 with TRBJ1-3; 8 nucleotides align to TRBD1. This CDR3 comprises 13 residues. Germline loops: CDR1 MNHNS, CDR2 SASEGT. Trimming cost V 6 bases and J 7 bases; bases outside gene matches: 5. The CDR3, as DNA: TGTGCCAGCAGGGACAGGGCTCGGAACACCATATATTTT. Its protein product is CASRDRARNTIYF.

Points on this clone: Relative to the germline gene, one junction end is altered; a read error may explain this. The V call is TRBV10-3, the J call TRBJ1-1; TRBD1 is a possible D gene (6 bases). Looked up from germline, CDR1 is ENHRY and CDR2 is SYGVKD. The CDR3 is made up of 14 amino acids. In nucleotides, the CDR3 is TGTGCCAGCAGTTACCTACAGGGTAACACTGAAGCTTTCTTT. Translation: CASSYLQGNTEAFF.